The rows below give T cell receptor beta chains drawn from one sample of a study of T cell responses to AZD1222 COVID-19 vaccine. Profiling relied on immunoSEQ multiplex PCR, and the TCRdb table lists in-frame clones only, not all of them. The table has approximately 100,000 clones, roughly 94% seen once. The sample was peripheral blood, taken on day 0 of AZD1222 vaccination. The origin of the receptors is an adult in good health. Both conserved end residues are part of each CDR3. D genes are given only for firm matches. The size field is filled for only some rows; it gives once, few, many or a size class.

clone size	J gene	V gene	D gene	CDR3 DNA	CDR3 protein
-	TRBJ2-2	TRBV14	-	TGTGCCAGCAGCCAAGACTGGAACACCGGGGAGCTGTTTTTT	CASSQDWNTGELFF
-	TRBJ2-1	TRBV7-2	TRBD2	TGTGCCAGCAGCTTACGCCCGGGGGGGAATGAGCAGTTCTTC	CASSLRPGGNEQFF
once	TRBJ2-7	TRBV18	TRBD2	TGTGCCAGCTCAAAAGCACCGGGACTAGACATCTACGAGCAGTACTTC	CASSKAPGLDIYEQYF
-	TRBJ2-7	TRBV28	TRBD2	TGTGCCAGCAGACGGGGGACTAGCGGGAGACGCGAGCAGTACTTC	CASRRGTSGRREQYF
-	TRBJ2-7	TRBV3-1/TRBV3-2	-	TGTGCCAGCAGCCAAGAACCCGGTTACGAGCAGTACTTC	CASSQEPGYEQYF
-	TRBJ1-2	TRBV28	-	TGTGCCGGAGGACAGAACTATGGCTACACCTTC	CAGGQNYGYTF
-	TRBJ1-6	TRBV18	TRBD1	TGTGCCAGCTCACTGACCCCGGGACAGGGGGTTAATTCACCCCTCCACTTT	CASSLTPGQGVNSPLHF
-	TRBJ2-5	TRBV7-8	-	TGTGCCAGCAGCTTACGGCGGGATCTTCAAGAGACCCAGTACTTC	CASSLRRDLQETQYF
-	TRBJ1-3	TRBV5-6	-	TGTGCCAGCAGCTTGGAGCCAACCTCTGGAAACACCATATATTTT	CASSLEPTSGNTIYF
-	TRBJ2-2	TRBV25-1	-	TGTGCCAGCAGTGGGGTGTGGGAAGTTCACACCGGGGAGCTGTTTTTT	CASSGVWEVHTGELFF
-	TRBJ2-2	TRBV10-1	TRBD2	TGCGCCCCCAGTGAGCCGGGGGGGGAGACTAGCTGGAACACCGGGGAGCTGTTTTTT	CAPSEPGGETSWNTGELFF
-	TRBJ2-5	TRBV9	-	TGTGCCAGCAGCGTAGGTTGGAGAACAACAGGGAGGGAGACCCAGTACTTC	CASSVGWRTTGRETQYF
-	TRBJ2-7	TRBV11-2	-	TGTGCCAGCAGCCTCCCGAGTCCGGCCAGCGAGCAGTACTTC	CASSLPSPASEQYF
-	TRBJ1-5	TRBV2	-	TGTGCCAGCAGTGATTGGCCGCAGCCCCAGCATTTT	CASSDWPQPQHF
-	TRBJ2-7	TRBV27	TRBD1	TGTGCCAGCCTCCGAAATTGGAGGACAGGAACATATGGGGTCGACGAGCAGTACTTC	CASLRNWRTGTYGVDEQYF